These 13 T cell receptor beta chains originate from one sample sequenced in a study of a mutant IDH1 vaccine in newly diagnosed glioma. Sequenced by immunoSEQ multiplex PCR; TCRdb stores in-frame clones only, minus some. The sample carries 40,000 to 50,000 clones, roughly nine tenths recorded once. Time point given: week 35, safety follow-up. Doses comprised 300 ug of mutant IDH1 20-mer peptide each, plus topical imiquimod. The antigens for these receptors are not known. Sequenced material: PBMCs, taken from a glioma patient whose treatment included an IDH1 peptide vaccine. These receptor sequences come from a man aged 40-49 years with glioma.

This chain joins TRBV6-1 and TRBJ1-1; D uncertain. V shed 6 bases and J shed 7 bases, with 21 bases lying between them. CDR3 size: 15 residues. Germline CDR1 reads MNHNS; CDR2 reads SASEGT. The CDR3 bases are TGTGCCAGCAGGCGAGAGGCCCAGGTACAGCTTGAAGCTTTCTTT. Encoded protein: CASRREAQVQLEAFF.

The chain combines TRBV13 with TRBJ1-2; D is possibly TRBD1 (6 bases). The V gene's germline CDR1 is PRHDT and CDR2 FYEKMQ (reference sequence). The CDR3 is 13 residues long. V lost 6 bases and J lost 7, with 15 bases in between. CDR3 sequence reads: CASRSDRISGYTF. CDR3 DNA: TGTGCCAGCAGAAGCGACAGGATCTCTGGCTACACCTTC.

This clone appeared once. V and J are TRBV4-1 and TRBJ1-2; 7 bases are a match to TRBD1. V trimming: 2 bases; J trimming: 4 bases; junction bases outside the gene matches: 4. This CDR3 contains 14 residues. Per germline, CDR1 MGHRA and CDR2 YSYEKL. The CDR3 DNA is TGCGCCAGCAGCCAACTGGACAGGTCCTATGGCTACACCTTC. Its protein product is CASSQLDRSYGYTF.

This chain links TRBV5-4 with TRBJ1-2; TRBD1 agrees at 7 bases. CDR1 is SGHNT and CDR2 is YYREEE in the germline V gene (reference sequence). The V segment lost 2 bases and the J segment 7 bases; nucleotides outside the gene matches: 5. The CDR3 loop spans 13 amino acids. CDR3 nucleotides: TGTGCCAGCAGCTTAGGGGGCCGAGCTGGCTACACCTTC. Encoded protein: CASSLGGRAGYTF.

For the CDR3, the DNA is TGCGCCAGCAGCTTGGCAGGGGACACAGATACGCAGTATTTT. As protein: CASSLAGDTDTQYF. The rearrangement links TRBV5-1 to TRBJ2-3; TRBD1 might be the D (6 bases). Germline V gene sequence: CDR1 SGHRS, CDR2 YFSETQ. Trimming left V 0 bases short and J 2 bases short, with 7 bases between. The CDR3 runs 14 residues.

The chain uses TRBV19 and TRBJ1-5; D is unresolved. V was clipped by 6 bases and J by 2 bases, with 11 bases between them. Germline V gene lookup returns CDR1 LNHDA and CDR2 SQIVND (reference sequence). The CDR3 is 14 amino acids. The CDR3 is CASRKSGGNQPQHF. CDR3 nucleotide sequence: TGTGCCAGTAGGAAGTCCGGGGGCAATCAGCCCCAGCATTTT. Variable domain in full (rest from reference TRBV19 and TRBJ1-5): DGGITQSPKYLFRKEGQNVTLSCEQNLNHDAMYWYRQDPGQGLRLIYYSQIVNDFQKGDIAEGYSVSREKKESFPLTVTSAQKNPTAFYLCASRKSGGNQPQHFGDGTRLSIL.

A few counts support this clone. The V and J genes are TRBV4-1 and TRBJ1-5, with 11 bases matching TRBD1. V shed 4 bases, J shed 6 bases, and the junction held 5 bases outside the gene matches. The germline V gene encodes CDR1 MGHRA and CDR2 YSYEKL. The CDR3 covers 15 residues. For the CDR3, the DNA is TGCGCCAGCAGCCCCGGACAGGGGGCTGGTCAGCCCCAGCATTTT. It is translated as CASSPGQGAGQPQHF.

The chain combines TRBV6-6 with TRBJ1-2, with 8 nucleotides matching TRBD1. CDR3 length: 15 amino acids. The V and J ends lost 4 bases and 2 bases, in that order; junction bases with no gene match: 6. Per the germline V gene, CDR1 is MNHNY and CDR2 is SVGAGI (reference sequence). CDR3 sequence (DNA): TGTGCCAGCAGTTCTTGGACAGGGAGGAACTATGGCTACACCTTC. Translated, it gives CASSSWTGRNYGYTF.

The chain has TRBV4-3 and TRBJ2-3; D is uncertain. The CDR3 contains 15 residues. Germline CDR1 LGHNA, CDR2 YSLEER. The V gene lost 4 bases and the J gene lost 0 bases, with 11 bases spanning the gap. CDR3 nucleotide sequence: TGCGCCAGCAGCCCTCTTGGGGTTAGCACAGATACGCAGTATTTT. Its protein product is CASSPLGVSTDTQYF.

The V gene is TRBV2, the J gene TRBJ1-3; the D is unclear. The CDR3 contains 15 residues. Germline V gene sequence: CDR1 SNHLY, CDR2 FYNNEI. Trimming shortened V by 1 base and J by 0 bases, and 7 bases separated the two germline ends. The CDR3 bases are TGTGCCAGCAGTGAAGTACGGCTCTCTGGAAACACCATATATTTT. This codes for CASSEVRLSGNTIYF.

On this clone itself: The junction and the germline gene differ at one end; a read error may be behind it. V is TRBV27 and J is TRBJ2-3; 7 bases agree with TRBD2. The germline CDR1 and CDR2 sequences are MNHEY and SMNVEV (reference sequence). The CDR3 loop spans 13 amino acids. The CDR3 loop reads CASTLAGANTQYF. DNA for the CDR3: TGTGCCAGCACTTTAGCGGGCGCGAATACGCAGTATTTT.

The J gene is TRBJ1-4, the V gene TRBV28, with D possibly TRBD1 on 5 matching bases. This CDR3 has 14 residues. The germline V gene has CDR1 MDHEN and CDR2 SYDVKM. Trimming pared 2 bases from V and 8 bases from J, leaving 12 bases between. In DNA form, the CDR3 reads TGTGCCAGCAGTTTAATGCAGGGATCGGAAAAACTGTTTTTT. Its protein product is CASSLMQGSEKLFF.

The rearrangement uses TRBV28 and TRBJ2-7; the match to TRBD1 covers 8 bases. V lost 5 bases, J lost 0 bases, and 6 bases stayed unmatched. This CDR3 is built from 15 residues. The germline gives CDR1 MDHEN, CDR2 SYDVKM. The CDR3, as DNA: TGTGCCAGCAGTCCAACCGGGACAGGCTCCTACGAGCAGTACTTC. This gives the protein CASSPTGTGSYEQYF.